A selection of T cell receptor beta chains follows, all from one sample in a study of beta chain features in type 1 diabetes. Assay: immunoSEQ multiplex PCR; the TCRdb copy retains only in-frame clones and omits some. The data show under 900,000 clones, around a sixth seen once. Sequenced material: naive CD4+ T cells from blood. The receptor set was obtained from a young woman in good health. Each CDR3 is given without its conserved first and last residue. D genes are given only for firm matches.

D gene	V gene	J gene	CDR3 protein
TRBD1	TRBV7-2	TRBJ1-2	ASSRDRGDGYT
TRBD1	TRBV4-1	TRBJ2-7	ASSQGTGPAVYEQY
-	TRBV9	TRBJ2-7	ASSVAGGSSYEQY
-	TRBV15	TRBJ2-7	ATSRDLGGEPSKYEQY
-	TRBV4-3	TRBJ2-2	ASSQGLTTGELF
-	TRBV11-1	TRBJ1-1	ASSFSDMNTEAF
TRBD1	TRBV15	TRBJ1-2	ATSVGQDVGYGYT
TRBD1	TRBV15	TRBJ2-7	ATSRDQGAYEQY
-	TRBV6-5	TRBJ2-7	ASSFGTPPYEQY
-	TRBV11-3	TRBJ2-2	ASSTGEGGELF
-	TRBV28	TRBJ1-2	ASSLPRTRYGYT
-	TRBV9	TRBJ2-3	ASSVEGVRTDTQY
-	TRBV10-3	TRBJ2-7	AISVRTDAEQY
TRBD1	TRBV6-6	TRBJ1-5	ASSYGRDRVQH
TRBD1	TRBV7-8	TRBJ2-3	ASSLDRDGDTQY
TRBD2	TRBV6-5	TRBJ2-7	ASSIAGGGYEQY
TRBD2	TRBV29-1	-	SVCLAGVNFYEQY
-	TRBV21-1	TRBJ1-3	ASSKIKIRRSGNTIY
-	TRBV5-4	TRBJ2-7	ASSPGQIGNYEQY
TRBD2	TRBV7-9	TRBJ2-7	ASSWGLAGGFYEQY
TRBD2	TRBV20-1	TRBJ2-1	SGEGNEQF
-	TRBV5-4	TRBJ1-2	ASSLYDGGAGGYT
TRBD2	TRBV6-4	TRBJ2-1	ASSVAGLSYNEQF
-	TRBV11-3	TRBJ2-3	ASSTMRGGNTQY
TRBD2	TRBV15	TRBJ2-1	ATSRLGTSGKGEQF
-	TRBV7-9	TRBJ2-5	ASSLARETQY
-	TRBV7-9	TRBJ1-4	ASSLDGPKLF
-	TRBV18	TRBJ2-7	ASSPFTPDTTYEQY
-	TRBV2	TRBJ2-5	ASTGLGVTKETQY
-	TRBV28	TRBJ1-1	ASSSGTVSENTEAF
-	TRBV5-1	TRBJ2-5	ASSLTGDGETQY
-	TRBV7-9	TRBJ2-2	ASSYLAFNTGELF
TRBD1	TRBV5-1	TRBJ2-3	ASRRTGSSTDTQY